Below, 13 T cell receptor beta chains from the same sample are listed, as sequenced in a study of CD8 T cells in ankylosing spondylitis. TCRdb re-analysed the 5' RACE reads in MiXCR, keeping a single row per CDR3 protein. The table shows about 96,000 distinct CDR3 sequences, with roughly 9.6% occurring only once. Sequencing was carried out using blood, either unsorted or a sorted T cell fraction (not recorded which). Receptors were obtained from a male donor with ankylosing spondylitis or in good health (not recorded which).

V is TRBV30 and J is TRBJ2-7; D remains ambiguous. Germline-derived CDR1 and CDR2 are GTSNPN and SVGIG (reference sequence). V was shortened by 1 base and J by 3 bases, with 10 bases between the two germline ends. CDR3 length: 13 residues. The DNA for the CDR3 is TGTGCCTGGAGTGGTCATACCAACTACGAGCAGTACTTC. Its protein product is CAWSGHTNYEQYF.

This clonotype was observed at least ten times. The DNA of the CDR3 is TGTGCCAGCAGTGGCCGGGACTCCTCAAGGCAGGTTCAGTTCTTC. It is translated as CASSGRDSSRQVQFF. This chain links TRBV27 with TRBJ2-1; possibly TRBD2 for D (6 bases). Germline lookup yields CDR1 MNHEY and CDR2 SMNVEV (reference sequence). Trimming removed 5 bases from V and 13 bases from J, with 24 bases in between. The CDR3 has 15 amino acids.

Comments on this clonotype: This may stem from a read error, because a much larger clone lies one nucleotide away. The J gene is TRBJ2-7, the V gene TRBV18; D uncertain. CDR1 and CDR2 (germline): KGHSH, LQKENI. The V and J ends lost 8 bases and 7 bases respectively, with 18 bases between them. CDR3 length: 13 residues. CDR3 DNA: TGTGCCAGCACAGAAGCAGCCCAGAGAGAGCAGTACTTC. The encoded protein is CASTEAAQREQYF.

This clonotype was observed many times. An end of the junction differs from the germline gene, which may be a read error. The gene calls are TRBV14 and TRBJ1-2, with D possibly being TRBD1 (5 bases). This CDR3 is built from 17 residues. Germline V lookup: CDR1 SGHDN, CDR2 FVKESK. The CDR3 loop reads CASSKDRTPGATYGYTF. CDR3 bases: TGTGCCAGCAGCAAAGACCGGACACCTGGAGCTACCTATGGCTACACCTTC.

The gene calls are TRBV3-2 and TRBJ1-5. TRBV3-2 is a listed pseudogene. The CDR3 length is 15 residues. The CDR3 here is CACSQDYSSNQPQHF. The CDR3 coding sequence is TGTGCCTGCAGCCAAGATTACAGTAGCAATCAGCCCCAGCATTTT.

This clonotype was picked up many times. The V and J genes are TRBV27 and TRBJ2-3; 7 nucleotides match TRBD2. The CDR3 sequence is 15 residues long. The J segment lost 5 bases and the V segment lost 10 bases, leaving 15 bases of the junction unmatched. Per the germline V gene, CDR1 is MNHEY and CDR2 is SMNVEV (reference sequence). CDR3: CATLALGEGEDTQYF. CDR3 DNA sequence: TGTGCCACCCTTGCGTTGGGGGAGGGAGAAGATACGCAGTATTTT.

This clonotype was counted ten times or more. V is TRBV13 and J is TRBJ2-7; 9 bases agree with TRBD1. The germline V gene has CDR1 PRHDT and CDR2 FYEKMQ (reference sequence). The V and J ends lost 7 bases and 3 bases, in that order; junction bases with no gene match: 10. The CDR3 sequence is 15 residues long. The CDR3 here is CASTSMGTGYYEQYF. Written as DNA, the CDR3 is TGTGCCAGCACCTCAATGGGGACAGGGTACTACGAGCAGTACTTC.

This clonotype was observed at least ten times. The CDR3, as DNA: TGCGCCAGCAGTGAGTCGACCCGTTCTGGAACCCAGTACTTC. Protein sequence: CASSESTRSGTQYF. The chain joins TRBV10-2 to TRBJ2-5; the D is unclear. Germline V CDR1 and CDR2: WSHSY, SAAADI. The CDR3 totals 14 residues. Trimming removed 0 bases from V and 8 bases from J, with 13 bases in between.

This clonotype has a count of ten or more. The chain links TRBV7-2 to TRBJ2-2, with no clear D. The CDR3 covers 16 residues. V was pared by 0 bases and J by 2 bases, with 10 bases between. Germline-derived CDR1 and CDR2 are SGHTA and FQGNSA. Here the CDR3 reads CASSLAPSANTGELFF. The CDR3, as DNA: TGTGCCAGCAGCTTAGCGCCAAGCGCCAACACCGGGGAGCTGTTTTTT. The variable domain in full, with the rest retrieved from reference TRBV7-2 and TRBJ2-2, is GAGVSQSPSNKVTEKGKDVELRCDPISGHTALYWYRQSLGQGLEFLIYFQGNSAPDKSGLPSDRFSAERTGGSVSTLTIQRTQQEDSAVYLCASSLAPSANTGELFFGEGSRLTVL.

This clonotype was counted many times. V usage is TRBV18 and J usage is TRBJ2-7; 11 bases are shared with TRBD1. This CDR3 has 15 amino acids. Germline CDR1 KGHSH, CDR2 LQKENI. Trimming removed 3 bases from V and 2 bases from J; junction bases left unmatched: 3. The DNA for the CDR3 is TGTGCCAGCTCACCTGAGGGACAGGGGGCCTACGAGCAGTACTTC. This codes for CASSPEGQGAYEQYF.

There are many counts of this clonotype. The genes are TRBV27 and TRBJ1-1; TRBD1 is a possible D gene (6 bases). V shed 5 bases and J shed 0 bases, with 13 bases lying between them. CDR1 MNHEY and CDR2 SMNVEV come from the germline V gene (reference sequence). The CDR3 runs 15 residues. The CDR3 sequence: CASSPRGQVNTEAFF. CDR3 bases: TGTGCCAGCAGTCCCCGGGGGCAGGTGAACACTGAAGCTTTCTTT.

In its sample, this clonotype was seen a few times. The chain is built from TRBV3-1 and TRBJ2-1; 9 bases are shared with TRBD1. Germline V gene lookup returns CDR1 LGHDT and CDR2 YNNKEL (reference sequence). V was clipped by 4 bases and J by 4 bases; unmatched bases: 11. This CDR3 region has 17 residues. CDR3 DNA: TGTGCCAGCAGCCCGGACAGGGGAAGGGGGGTTTACAATGAGCAGTTCTTC. As protein: CASSPDRGRGVYNEQFF.

This clonotype was observed many times. The chain links TRBV15 to TRBJ1-3, with TRBD1 matching over 7 bases. The CDR3 contains 16 residues. Germline V gene lookup returns CDR1 LNHNV and CDR2 YYDKDF (reference sequence). The J segment lost 4 bases and the V segment lost 2 bases, leaving 8 bases of the junction unmatched. The CDR3 protein is CATSRTMTGNGNTIYF. The CDR3 coding sequence is TGTGCCACCAGCAGAACTATGACAGGGAACGGAAACACCATATATTTT.